The entry that follows covers one T cell receptor beta chain sequence. Which antigen it targets is not known. The CDR3 spans 16 residues, from the cysteine through the phenylalanine. The DNA shown is the 48-base CDR3, in frame from base 1. CDR1 SGHDT and CDR2 YYEEEE were looked up in the germline V gene. V is shortened by 4 bases, J by 4 bases, and the region joining them spans 18 bases. Library prep was done by the immunoSEQ multiplex PCR assay. A mixture of 60 forward primers for TCR Vbeta segments and 13 reverse primers for TCR Jbeta segments was used in the multiplex PCR. The CDR3 region of rearranged TCR beta genes was amplified from genomic DNA by a multiplex PCR assay. The amplified TCR beta libraries were sequenced on the Illumina HiSeq System as 87-base-pair reads. The authors' pipeline ran thus. A later analysis counted about 80 million unique TCR beta chains across the roughly 700 repertoires, and roughly 9.9 million of these chains were shared by at least two donors. A nearest-neighbor algorithm error-corrected the raw reads and collapsed the reads into unique sequences, merging closely related sequences to remove PCR and sequencing errors. Alignment of CDR3 sequences to IMGT reference sequences was used to assign V, D and J gene segments. For a sequence to be retained, a match of at least six nucleotides to both a V gene segment and a J gene segment was required. A rearrangement was called productive if the CDR3 had no stop codons and remained in frame with V and J, and every other rearrangement was called non-productive. CDR3 was defined by IMGT convention, running from the second conserved V-encoded cysteine to the conserved J-encoded phenylalanine. The earlier analysis of some 550 of the donors excluded any sequence lacking an unambiguous match to a single V gene segment. In an earlier analysis of some 590 of the donors, V segments were called functional above 56.7% productive rearrangements and were called segregating when the between-donor standard deviation exceeded 5%. A statistical classification framework was built to diagnose cytomegalovirus status from the catalog of TCR beta chain sequences. V and J gene assignment, in a later analysis, came from comparing TCR nucleotide sequences with IMGT/GENE-DB human TR gene sequences. The TCRdist pipeline was used in a later analysis to assign CDR3 sequences and most-parsimonious VDJ recombination scenarios. In a later analysis, each TCR beta chain was defined by its CDR3 amino acid sequence together with its V-gene family, and reads without a unique V-gene family were excluded. In a later analysis, approximately 590 highly shared, low-generation-probability nucleotide sequences were removed to address suspected cross-contamination and a sequencing artifact. In a later analysis, a clonal expansion index for each public chain was calculated from normalized within-repertoire ranks of inferred template counts. In a later analysis, generation probabilities were computed with a VDJ recombination model fitted to out-of-frame rearrangements, and the resulting probabilities were checked against IGoR. Hypergeometric tests were used in a later analysis to score TCR-TCR, TCR-HLA and TCR-CMV co-occurrence, with a repertoire-size bias correction applied to the TCR pairs. A later analysis estimated false discovery rates by permuting HLA or CMV assignments 20 times. In a later analysis, co-occurring TCRs were grouped with DBSCAN, and TCRdist sequence similarity was added when clustering was performed within HLA-allele-positive subsets. Repertoires with fewer than 30,000 or more than 120,000 public chains, plus five repertoires with anomalous nucleotide sharing, were excluded from co-occurrence clustering. In TCRdb, the immuneACCESS table is reduced to in-frame sequences with V and J assigned. These tables do not hold every clone; where another copy was compared, an unresolved V gene accounts for under half, and the others remain unexplained. That table is the source of V, J and clone size, and D and trimming were worked out from the DNA. This sample's listing comprises about 130,000 clones. The ten largest clones capture roughly 1.6% of the sample.

The data were obtained in a study of cytomegalovirus exposure and HLA in healthy donors (dated by TCRdb to the late 2010s). Looking at the study overall: According to an earlier analysis of around 600 of the donors, 150 million to 200 million T cells yielded 100 million or so unique TCR beta sequences and less than 300 Gb of sequence data. An early release covering just under 650 HLA-typed donors comprised about 300 gigabases of sequencing data and about 90 million unique TCR sequences. Among the roughly 400 genotyped donors, 75% to 90% belonged to the genetic ancestry cluster associated with self-reported Caucasian donors. The study was designed to test whether signatures of past pathogen exposure could be identified by cataloging public T cell receptors. The T cell repertoires of about 700 subjects were profiled by immunosequencing and related to cytomegalovirus serostatus. In addition to the first cohort of around 670 subjects, a separate validation cohort of approximately 130 different subjects was used. To predict cytomegalovirus infection status, the study combined high-throughput TCR immunosequencing, statistical association of individual TCRs with disease status, and machine learning. To study patterns of TCR occurrence, a later analysis re-analyzed previously published TCR beta repertoires from under 750 donors and added high-resolution HLA genotyping. Rather than drawing on any new phenotypic data, the later analysis identified candidate immune exposures from TCR beta sequences and the way those sequences occurred across donors. An earlier analysis of some 600 of the donors applied high-throughput TCR beta sequencing to assess whether each TCR beta V gene segment acted as functional or pseudogenic. Donor age, sex, ethnicity and CMV serostatus were compiled together with the repertoire data. A later genetic analysis took genome-wide SNP genotypes for 398 of the 666 donors and used that subset as a discovery cohort. All discovery cohort repertoires had been generated using a single sequencing platform. HLA typing included class I and class II loci at four-digit resolution. Typing coverage varied by locus: roughly 629-640 donors for A, B, C, DRB1 and DQB1; 500 to 550 for DQA1; approximately 570 for DPA1; approximately 450 for DPB1. Because of strong linkage in the cohort, roughly 5 DR-DQ haplotypes were treated as single units for association and clustering. Among about 400 genotyped donors of the cohort, an average of around 250,000 unique TCR beta nucleotide sequences was sequenced per donor, of which 15% to 20% were non-productive.

The full study reports these points: In the study, approximately 150 TCR beta chains were listed as associated with cytomegalovirus. Because HLA typing was unavailable for some donors at each locus, only the typed subset was used in association tests. A later analysis found that most CMV-associated TCR beta chains appeared HLA-restricted, with HLA associations seemingly driven largely by CMV exposure. A cluster of highly shared sequence variants was judged likely to represent a technical artifact of the sequencing pipeline. In a later analysis, HLA-associated TCR beta chains were found to be more clonally expanded and to have lower generation probabilities than equally common non-associated chains. A further reported finding was that TCR beta sequences accurately predicted the HLA-A and HLA-B alleles for most subjects in the first cohort. Presence/absence analyses assumed roughly uniform sequencing depth across donors, an assumption that may not hold. In vitro tests confirmed that a few of the cytomegalovirus-associated TCR beta chains recognize cytomegalovirus antigens. In a later genetic analysis, fewer N-insertions in productive TCRs were reported among donors in an Asian-associated ancestry cluster than the roughly 700-donor mean. In an earlier analysis of some 500 of the donors, most TCR beta V segments appeared in productive rearrangements about 87% or about 30% of the time, broadly matching IMGT annotations. A later genetic analysis associated a missense DCLRE1C variant with V-gene and J-gene trimming of TCR beta chains, and an independent cohort replicated the association. Seventeen rarely observed V segments, including chromosome 9 orphons, were excluded from the earlier analysis of about 610 of the donors because counts were too low. The classifier was reported to diagnose cytomegalovirus status with high specificity and sensitivity in both the original cohort and the validation cohort. Most TCR sequences were observed very rarely across donors, whereas some public TCRs were present in many individuals. Correlated functional status among segregating V segments might reflect linkage disequilibrium, but an unknown experimental factor could not be ruled out. Specific HLA alleles were associated with roughly 17,000 TCR beta sequences at a false discovery rate of 0.05 in a later analysis. When HLA alleles, especially DR and DQ, strongly co-occurred, TCR associations were difficult to assign to individual alleles. The only immune exposure information available for the cohort was CMV serostatus. This cohort had only TCR beta chains sequenced, and the lack of alpha or paired-chain data limited which features could be detected. Some IMGT-functional V segments, including TRBV6-2 and TRBV6-3, could not be told apart with the 87-base-pair reads, so those segments were excluded. In a later analysis, the rate of TCR association differed among HLA loci, with DRB1 alleles having the most associated TCRs and HLA-C alleles having the fewest. According to a later analysis, parvovirus B19, influenza, CMV and Epstein-Barr virus appeared linked to several top co-occurrence clusters. It was suggested by the authors that the approach could potentially be generalized to other disease states and immunological phenotypes.

The cohort comprised more than 550 healthy bone marrow donors. At the time of sampling, every cohort member was nominally healthy, though immune exposures that went unrecorded were likely present. The donor tested CMV seronegative, placing the donor among the roughly 340 seronegative members of the cohort. A peripheral blood sample was provided by each donor, and peripheral blood mononuclear cells were used for TCR beta sequencing. Genomic DNA was extracted from the blood cell samples with the Qiagen DNeasy Blood Extraction Kit. The source of this sequence is a middle-aged woman in good health and CMV-seronegative. Rearrangement joined TRBV5-6 to TRBJ1-5; the D gene assignment is ambiguous. Sequencing was performed on PBMCs. For the CDR3, the sequence is CASSPFGEGWNQPQHF. In nucleotides, the sequence is TGTGCCAGCAGCCCCTTCGGGGAAGGTTGGAATCAGCCCCAGCATTTT.